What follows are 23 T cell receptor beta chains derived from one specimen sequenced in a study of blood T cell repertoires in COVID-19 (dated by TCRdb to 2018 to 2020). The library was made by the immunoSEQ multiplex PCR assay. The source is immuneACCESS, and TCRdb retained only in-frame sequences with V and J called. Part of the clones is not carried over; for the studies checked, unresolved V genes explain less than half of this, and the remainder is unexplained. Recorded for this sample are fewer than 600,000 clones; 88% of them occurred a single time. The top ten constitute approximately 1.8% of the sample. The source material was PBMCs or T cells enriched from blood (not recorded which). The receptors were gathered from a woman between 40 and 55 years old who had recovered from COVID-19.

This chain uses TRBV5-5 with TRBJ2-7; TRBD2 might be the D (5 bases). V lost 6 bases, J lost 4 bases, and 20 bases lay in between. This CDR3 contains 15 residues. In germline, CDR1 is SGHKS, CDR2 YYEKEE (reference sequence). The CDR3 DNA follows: TGTGCCAGCACCCTGGCCGGGGAGCGCTTGTACGAGCAGTACTTC. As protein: CASTLAGERLYEQYF.

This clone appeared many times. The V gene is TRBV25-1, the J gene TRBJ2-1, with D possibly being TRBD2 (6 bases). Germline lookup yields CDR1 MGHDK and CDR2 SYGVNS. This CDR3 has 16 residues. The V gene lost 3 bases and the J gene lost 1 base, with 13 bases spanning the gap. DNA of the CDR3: TGTGCCAGCAGTGATAGGCGGGGACCGTCCTACAATGAGCAGTTCTTC. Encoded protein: CASSDRRGPSYNEQFF.

The DNA of the CDR3 is TGTGCCAGCAGCGCGACAGAGGGAAACACCATATATTTT. Its translation: CASSATEGNTIYF. The J gene is TRBJ1-3, the V gene TRBV9, with TRBD1 as a possible D gene (5 bases). Per the germline V gene, CDR1 is SGDLS and CDR2 is YYNGEE. The CDR3 extends over 13 amino acids. The V gene lost 3 bases and the J gene lost 4 bases, with 8 bases spanning the gap.

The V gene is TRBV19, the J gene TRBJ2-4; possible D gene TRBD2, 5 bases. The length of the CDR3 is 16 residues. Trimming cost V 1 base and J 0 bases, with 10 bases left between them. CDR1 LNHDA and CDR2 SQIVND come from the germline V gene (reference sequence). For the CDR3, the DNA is TGTGCCAGTAGTATAGGAGGGATCCTAGCCAAAAACATTCAGTACTTC. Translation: CASSIGGILAKNIQYF.

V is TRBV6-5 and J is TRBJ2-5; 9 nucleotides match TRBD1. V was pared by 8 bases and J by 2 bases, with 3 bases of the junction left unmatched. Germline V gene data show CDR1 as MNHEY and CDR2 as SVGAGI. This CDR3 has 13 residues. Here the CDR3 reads CASGTGRQETQYF. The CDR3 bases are TGTGCCAGCGGGACAGGGCGGCAAGAGACCCAGTACTTC.

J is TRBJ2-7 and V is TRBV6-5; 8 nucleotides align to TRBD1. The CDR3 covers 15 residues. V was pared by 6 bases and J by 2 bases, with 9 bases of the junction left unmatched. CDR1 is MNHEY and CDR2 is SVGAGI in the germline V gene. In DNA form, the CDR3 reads TGTGCCAGCAGCCCGACCGGGACAGGTCCCTACGAGCAGTACTTC. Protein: CASSPTGTGPYEQYF.

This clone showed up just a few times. CDR3: CASSHRQGPEAFF. CDR3 bases: TGTGCCAGCAGCCACCGACAGGGCCCTGAAGCTTTCTTT. This sequence joins TRBV3-1 (or the pseudogene TRBV3-2) and TRBJ1-1; 7 bases are a match to TRBD1. Looked up from germline, CDR1 is LGHDT and CDR2 is YNNKEL (reference sequence). The ends lost 3 bases at V and 6 bases at J; junction bases unmatched: 4. This CDR3 spans 13 amino acids.

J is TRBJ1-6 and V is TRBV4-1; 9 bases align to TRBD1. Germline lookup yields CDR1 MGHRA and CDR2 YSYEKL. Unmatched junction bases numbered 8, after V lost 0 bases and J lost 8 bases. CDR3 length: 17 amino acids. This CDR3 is CASSQDWTGEKYSPLHF. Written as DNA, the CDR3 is TGCGCCAGCAGCCAAGATTGGACAGGGGAGAAGTATTCACCCCTCCACTTT.

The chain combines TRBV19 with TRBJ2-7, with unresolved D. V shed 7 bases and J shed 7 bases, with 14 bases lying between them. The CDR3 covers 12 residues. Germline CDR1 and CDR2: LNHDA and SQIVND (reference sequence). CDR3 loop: CASMPSFGEQYF. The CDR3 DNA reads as TGTGCCAGTATGCCCTCTTTCGGTGAGCAGTACTTC.

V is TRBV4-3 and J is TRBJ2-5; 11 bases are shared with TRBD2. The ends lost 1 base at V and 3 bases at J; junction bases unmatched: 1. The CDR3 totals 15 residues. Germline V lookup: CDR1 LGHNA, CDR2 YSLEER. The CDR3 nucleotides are TGCGCCAGCAGCCAAGTACTAGCGGGAGAAGAGACCCAGTACTTC. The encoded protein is CASSQVLAGEETQYF.

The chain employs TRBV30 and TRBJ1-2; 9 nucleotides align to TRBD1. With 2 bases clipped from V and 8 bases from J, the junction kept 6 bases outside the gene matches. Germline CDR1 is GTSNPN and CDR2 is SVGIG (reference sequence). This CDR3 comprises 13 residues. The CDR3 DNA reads TGTGCCTGGAGTCTACAGGGGGCGTCGGGCTACACCTTC. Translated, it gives CAWSLQGASGYTF.

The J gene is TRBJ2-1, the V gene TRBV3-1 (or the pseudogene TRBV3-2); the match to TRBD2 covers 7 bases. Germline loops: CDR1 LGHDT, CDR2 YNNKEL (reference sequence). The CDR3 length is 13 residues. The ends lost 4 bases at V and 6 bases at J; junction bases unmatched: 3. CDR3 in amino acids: CASSRLASNEQFF. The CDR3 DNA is TGTGCCAGCAGCCGACTAGCCTCCAATGAGCAGTTCTTC.

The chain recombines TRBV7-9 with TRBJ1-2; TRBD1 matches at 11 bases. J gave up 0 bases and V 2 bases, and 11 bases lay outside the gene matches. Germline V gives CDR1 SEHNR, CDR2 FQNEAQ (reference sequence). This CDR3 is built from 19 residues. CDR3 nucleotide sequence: TGTGCCAGCAGCTTAAACACCGGGACAGGGGGGAAAGCTAACTATGGCTACACCTTC. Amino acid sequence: CASSLNTGTGGKANYGYTF.

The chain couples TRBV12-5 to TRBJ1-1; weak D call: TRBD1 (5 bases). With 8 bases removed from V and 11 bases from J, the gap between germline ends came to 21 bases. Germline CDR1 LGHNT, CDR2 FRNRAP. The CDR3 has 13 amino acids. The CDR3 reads CASNRDSLQVAFF. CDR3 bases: TGTGCTAGTAACCGGGACTCTCTCCAGGTGGCTTTCTTT. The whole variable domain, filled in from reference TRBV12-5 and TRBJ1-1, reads DARVTQTPRHKVTEMGQEVTMRCQPILGHNTVFWYRQTMMQGLELLAYFRNRAPLDDSGMPKDRFSAEMPDATLATLKIQPSEPRDSAVYFCASNRDSLQVAFFGQGTRLTVV.

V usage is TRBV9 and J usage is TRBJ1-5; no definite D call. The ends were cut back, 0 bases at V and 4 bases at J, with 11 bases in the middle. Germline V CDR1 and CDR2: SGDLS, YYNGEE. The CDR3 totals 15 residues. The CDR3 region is CASSVESGNNQPQHF. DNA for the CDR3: TGTGCCAGCAGCGTAGAGTCGGGGAATAATCAGCCCCAGCATTTT. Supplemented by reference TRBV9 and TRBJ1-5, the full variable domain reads DSGVTQTPKHLITATGQRVTLRCSPRSGDLSVYWYQQSLDQGLQFLIQYYNGEERAKGNILERFSAQQFPDLHSELNLSSLELGDSALYFCASSVESGNNQPQHFGDGTRLSIL.

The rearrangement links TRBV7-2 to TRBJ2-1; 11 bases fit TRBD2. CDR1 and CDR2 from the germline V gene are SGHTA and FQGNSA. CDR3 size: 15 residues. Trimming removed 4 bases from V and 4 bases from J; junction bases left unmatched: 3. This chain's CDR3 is CASSWGLAEYNEQFF. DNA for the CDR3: TGTGCCAGCAGCTGGGGACTAGCGGAGTACAATGAGCAGTTCTTC.

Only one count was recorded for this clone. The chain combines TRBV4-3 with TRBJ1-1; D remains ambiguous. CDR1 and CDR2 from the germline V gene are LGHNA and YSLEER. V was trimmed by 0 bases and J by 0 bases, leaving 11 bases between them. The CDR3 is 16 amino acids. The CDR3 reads CASSQDQAFMNTEAFF. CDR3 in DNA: TGCGCCAGCAGCCAAGATCAGGCCTTTATGAACACTGAAGCTTTCTTT.

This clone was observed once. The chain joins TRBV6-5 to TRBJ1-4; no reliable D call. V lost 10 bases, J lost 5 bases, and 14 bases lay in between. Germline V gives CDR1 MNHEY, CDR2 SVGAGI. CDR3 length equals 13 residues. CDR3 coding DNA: TGTGCCACCGCCCCCGGCGGGAATGAAAAACTGTTTTTT. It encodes CATAPGGNEKLFF.

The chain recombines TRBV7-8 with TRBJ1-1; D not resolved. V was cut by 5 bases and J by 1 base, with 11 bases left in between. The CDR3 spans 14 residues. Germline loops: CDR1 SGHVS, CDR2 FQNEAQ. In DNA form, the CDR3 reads TGTGCCAGCAGCCTGTCCGCGGGGAACACTGAAGCTTTCTTT. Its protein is CASSLSAGNTEAFF. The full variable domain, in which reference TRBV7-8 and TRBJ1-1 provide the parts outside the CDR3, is GAGVSQSPRYKVAKRGQDVALRCDPISGHVSLFWYQQALGQGPEFLTYFQNEAQLDKSGLPSDRFFAERPEGSVSTLKIQRTQQEDSAVYLCASSLSAGNTEAFFGQGTRLTVV.

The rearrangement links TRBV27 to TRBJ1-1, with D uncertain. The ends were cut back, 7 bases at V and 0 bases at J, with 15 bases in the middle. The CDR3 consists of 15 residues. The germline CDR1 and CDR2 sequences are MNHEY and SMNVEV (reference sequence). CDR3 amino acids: CASNPSQRMNTEAFF. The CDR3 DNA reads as TGTGCCAGCAACCCCTCACAGAGAATGAACACTGAAGCTTTCTTT.

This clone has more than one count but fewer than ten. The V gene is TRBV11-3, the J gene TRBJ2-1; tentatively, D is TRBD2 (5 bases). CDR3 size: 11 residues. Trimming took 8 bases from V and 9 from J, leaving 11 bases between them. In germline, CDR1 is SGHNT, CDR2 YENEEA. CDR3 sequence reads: CASQRAGEQFF. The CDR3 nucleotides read TGTGCCAGCCAACGGGCGGGTGAGCAGTTCTTC.

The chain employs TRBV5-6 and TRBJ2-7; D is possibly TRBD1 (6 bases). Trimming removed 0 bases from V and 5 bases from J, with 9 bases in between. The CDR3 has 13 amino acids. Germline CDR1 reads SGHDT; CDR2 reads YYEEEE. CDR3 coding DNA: TGTGCCAGCAGCTTGGCAGGGGCCCACGAGCAGTACTTC. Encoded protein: CASSLAGAHEQYF.

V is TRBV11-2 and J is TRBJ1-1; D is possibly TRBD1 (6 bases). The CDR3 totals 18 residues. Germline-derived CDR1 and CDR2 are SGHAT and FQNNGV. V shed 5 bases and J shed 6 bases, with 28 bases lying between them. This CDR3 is CASSPLAGIGQFGAEAFF. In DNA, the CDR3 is TGTGCCAGCAGCCCCCTAGCGGGCATAGGACAGTTCGGCGCTGAAGCTTTCTTT. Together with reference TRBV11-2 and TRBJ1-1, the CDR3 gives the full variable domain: EAGVAQSPRYKIIEKRQSVAFWCNPISGHATLYWYQQILGQGPKLLIQFQNNGVVDDSQLPKDRFSAERLKGVDSTLKIQPAKLEDSAVYLCASSPLAGIGQFGAEAFFGQGTRLTVV.